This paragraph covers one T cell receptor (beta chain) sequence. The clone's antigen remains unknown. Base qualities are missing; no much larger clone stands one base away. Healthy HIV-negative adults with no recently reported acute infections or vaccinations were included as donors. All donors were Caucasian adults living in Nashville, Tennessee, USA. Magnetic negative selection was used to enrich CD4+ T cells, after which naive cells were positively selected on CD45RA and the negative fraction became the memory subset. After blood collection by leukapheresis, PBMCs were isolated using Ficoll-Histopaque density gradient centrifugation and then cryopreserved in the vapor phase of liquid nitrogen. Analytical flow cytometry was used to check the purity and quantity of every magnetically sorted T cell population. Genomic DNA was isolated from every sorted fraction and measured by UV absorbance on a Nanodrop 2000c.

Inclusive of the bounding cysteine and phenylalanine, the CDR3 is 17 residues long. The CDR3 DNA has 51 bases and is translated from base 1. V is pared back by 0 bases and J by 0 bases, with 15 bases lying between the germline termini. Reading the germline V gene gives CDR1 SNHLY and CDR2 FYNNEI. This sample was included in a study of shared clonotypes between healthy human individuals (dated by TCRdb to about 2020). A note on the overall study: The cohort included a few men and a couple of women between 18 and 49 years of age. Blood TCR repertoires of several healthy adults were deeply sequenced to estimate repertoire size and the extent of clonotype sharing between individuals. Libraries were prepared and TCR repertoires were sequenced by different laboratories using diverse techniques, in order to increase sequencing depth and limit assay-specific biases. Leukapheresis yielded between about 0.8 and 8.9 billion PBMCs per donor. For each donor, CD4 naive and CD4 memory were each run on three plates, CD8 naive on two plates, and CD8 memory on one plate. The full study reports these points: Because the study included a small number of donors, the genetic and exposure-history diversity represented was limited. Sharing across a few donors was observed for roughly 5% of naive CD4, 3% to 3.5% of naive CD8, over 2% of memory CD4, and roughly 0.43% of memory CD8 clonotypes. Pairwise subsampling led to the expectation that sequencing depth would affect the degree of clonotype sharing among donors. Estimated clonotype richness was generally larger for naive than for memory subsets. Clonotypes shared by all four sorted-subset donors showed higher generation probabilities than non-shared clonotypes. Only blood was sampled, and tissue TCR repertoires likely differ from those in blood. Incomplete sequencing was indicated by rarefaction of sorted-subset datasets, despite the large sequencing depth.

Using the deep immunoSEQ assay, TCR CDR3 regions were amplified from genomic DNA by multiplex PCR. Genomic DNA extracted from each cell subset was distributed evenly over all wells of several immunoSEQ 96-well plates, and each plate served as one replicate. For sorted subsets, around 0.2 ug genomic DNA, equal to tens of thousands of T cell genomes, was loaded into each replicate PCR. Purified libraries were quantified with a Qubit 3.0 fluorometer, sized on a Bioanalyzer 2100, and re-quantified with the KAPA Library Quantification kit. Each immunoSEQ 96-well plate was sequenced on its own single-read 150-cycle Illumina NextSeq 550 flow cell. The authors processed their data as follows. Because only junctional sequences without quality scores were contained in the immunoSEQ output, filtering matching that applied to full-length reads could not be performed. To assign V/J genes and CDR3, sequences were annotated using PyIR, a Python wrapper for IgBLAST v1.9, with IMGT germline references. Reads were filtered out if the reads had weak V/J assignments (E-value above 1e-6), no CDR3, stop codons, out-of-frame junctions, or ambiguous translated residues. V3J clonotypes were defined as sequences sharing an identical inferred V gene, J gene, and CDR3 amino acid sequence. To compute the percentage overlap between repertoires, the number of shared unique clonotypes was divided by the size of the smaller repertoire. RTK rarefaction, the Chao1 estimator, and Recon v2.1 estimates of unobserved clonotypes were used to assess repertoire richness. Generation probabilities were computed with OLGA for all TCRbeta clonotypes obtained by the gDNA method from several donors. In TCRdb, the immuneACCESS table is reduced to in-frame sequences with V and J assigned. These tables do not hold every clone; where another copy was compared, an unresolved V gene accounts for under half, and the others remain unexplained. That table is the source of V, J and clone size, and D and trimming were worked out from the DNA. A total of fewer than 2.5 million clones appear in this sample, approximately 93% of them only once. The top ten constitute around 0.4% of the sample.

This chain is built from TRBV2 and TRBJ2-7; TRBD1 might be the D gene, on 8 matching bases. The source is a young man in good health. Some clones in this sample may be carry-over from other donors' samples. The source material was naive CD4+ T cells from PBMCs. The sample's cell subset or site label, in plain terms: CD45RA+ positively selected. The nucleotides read TGTGCCAGCAGTGAAGCACAGGGGGGGAGGGGCTCCTACGAGCAGTACTTC. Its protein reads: CASSEAQGGRGSYEQYF.